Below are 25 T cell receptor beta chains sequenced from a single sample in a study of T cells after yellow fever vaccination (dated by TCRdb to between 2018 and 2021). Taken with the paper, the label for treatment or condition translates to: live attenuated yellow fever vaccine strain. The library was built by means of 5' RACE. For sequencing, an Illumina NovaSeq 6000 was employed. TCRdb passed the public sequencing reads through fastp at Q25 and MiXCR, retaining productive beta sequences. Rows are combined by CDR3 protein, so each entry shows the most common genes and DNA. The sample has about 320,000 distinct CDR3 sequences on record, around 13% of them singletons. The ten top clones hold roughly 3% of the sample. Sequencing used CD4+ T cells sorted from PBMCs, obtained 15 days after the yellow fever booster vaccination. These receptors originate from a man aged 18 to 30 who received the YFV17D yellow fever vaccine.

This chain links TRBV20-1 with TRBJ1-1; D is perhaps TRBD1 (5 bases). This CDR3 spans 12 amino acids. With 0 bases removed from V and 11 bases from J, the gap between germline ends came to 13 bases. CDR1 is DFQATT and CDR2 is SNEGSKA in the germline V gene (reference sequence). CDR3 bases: TGCAGTGCTAGAGACCAGACAGAATTTGCTTTCTTT. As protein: CSARDQTEFAFF.

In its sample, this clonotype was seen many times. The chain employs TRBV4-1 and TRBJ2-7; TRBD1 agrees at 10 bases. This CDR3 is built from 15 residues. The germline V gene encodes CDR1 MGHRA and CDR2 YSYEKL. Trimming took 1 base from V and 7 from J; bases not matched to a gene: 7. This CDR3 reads CASSQGPGQGREQYV. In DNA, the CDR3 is TGCGCCAGCAGCCAAGGGCCGGGACAGGGGAGAGAGCAGTACGTC.

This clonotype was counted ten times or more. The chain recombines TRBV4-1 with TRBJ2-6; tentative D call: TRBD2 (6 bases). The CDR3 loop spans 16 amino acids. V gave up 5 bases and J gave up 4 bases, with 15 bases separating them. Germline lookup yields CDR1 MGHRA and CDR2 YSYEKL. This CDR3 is CASSTITGGGANVLTF. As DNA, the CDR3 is TGCGCCAGCAGCACGATAACCGGGGGAGGGGCCAACGTCCTGACTTTC.

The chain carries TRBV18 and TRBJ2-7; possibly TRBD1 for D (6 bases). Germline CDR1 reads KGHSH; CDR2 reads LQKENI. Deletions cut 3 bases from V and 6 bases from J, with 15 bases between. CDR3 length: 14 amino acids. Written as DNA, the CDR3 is TGTGCCAGCTCACCGAGTCAGGGGTTCGGCGAGCAGTACTTC. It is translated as CASSPSQGFGEQYF.

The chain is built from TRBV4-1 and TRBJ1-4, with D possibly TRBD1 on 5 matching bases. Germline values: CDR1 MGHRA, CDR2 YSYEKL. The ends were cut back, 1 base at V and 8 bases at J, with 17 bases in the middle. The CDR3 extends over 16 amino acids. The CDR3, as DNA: TGCGCCAGCAGCCAAGGGTACGGGACGAAATACGAAAAACTGTTTTTT. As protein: CASSQGYGTKYEKLFF.

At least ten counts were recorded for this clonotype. The CDR3 DNA sequence: TGTGCCAGCAGCGTCGGACAGGGGGGTCAGCCCCAGCATTTT. It yields the protein CASSVGQGGQPQHF. The chain links TRBV9 to TRBJ1-5; 10 nucleotides agree with TRBD1. This CDR3 spans 14 amino acids. The germline gives CDR1 SGDLS, CDR2 YYNGEE. The ends lost 2 bases at V and 6 bases at J; junction bases unmatched: 2.

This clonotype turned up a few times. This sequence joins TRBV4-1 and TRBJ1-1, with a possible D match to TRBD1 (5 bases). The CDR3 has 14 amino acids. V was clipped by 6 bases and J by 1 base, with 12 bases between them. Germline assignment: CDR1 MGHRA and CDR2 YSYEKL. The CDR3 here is CASRPGLPNTEAFF. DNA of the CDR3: TGCGCCAGCAGACCGGGACTGCCGAACACTGAAGCTTTCTTT.

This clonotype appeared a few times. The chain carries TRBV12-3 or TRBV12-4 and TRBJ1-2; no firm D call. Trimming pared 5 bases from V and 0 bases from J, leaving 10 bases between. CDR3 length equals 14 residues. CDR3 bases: TGTGCCAGCAGTATGAGAAGATCTAACTATGGCTACACCTTC. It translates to CASSMRRSNYGYTF.

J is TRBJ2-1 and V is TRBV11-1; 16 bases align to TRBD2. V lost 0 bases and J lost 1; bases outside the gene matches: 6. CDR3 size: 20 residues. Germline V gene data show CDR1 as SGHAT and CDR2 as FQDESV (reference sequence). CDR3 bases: TGTGCCAGCAGCTTAGCCCCCGGGACTAGCGGGGGGGCATCCTACAATGAGCAGTTCTTC. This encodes CASSLAPGTSGGASYNEQFF.

The CDR3 region has the DNA TGCGCCAGCAGCTGGGGACTGATCCAAGAGACCCAGTACTTC. It specifies CASSWGLIQETQYF. V gene TRBV5-1 combines with J gene TRBJ2-5, with TRBD2 as a possible D gene (6 bases). Trimming left V 3 bases short and J 1 base short, with 10 bases between. The V gene's germline CDR1 is SGHRS and CDR2 YFSETQ. CDR3 size: 14 residues.

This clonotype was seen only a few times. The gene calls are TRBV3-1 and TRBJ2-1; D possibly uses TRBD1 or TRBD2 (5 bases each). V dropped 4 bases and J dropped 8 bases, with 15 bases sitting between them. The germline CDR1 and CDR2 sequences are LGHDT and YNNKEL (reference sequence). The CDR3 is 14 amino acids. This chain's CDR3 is CASSRGQGVDEQFF. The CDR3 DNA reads TGTGCCAGCAGCCGAGGGCAGGGAGTCGATGAGCAGTTCTTC.

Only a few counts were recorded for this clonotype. CDR3 region: CASSEFNGGSPLHF. In DNA, the CDR3 is TGTGCCAGCAGTGAATTTAACGGAGGTTCACCCCTCCACTTT. J is TRBJ1-6 and V is TRBV6-1; D not certain. Trimming pared 2 bases from V and 9 bases from J, leaving 11 bases between. Per germline, CDR1 MNHNS and CDR2 SASEGT. There are 14 residues in the CDR3.

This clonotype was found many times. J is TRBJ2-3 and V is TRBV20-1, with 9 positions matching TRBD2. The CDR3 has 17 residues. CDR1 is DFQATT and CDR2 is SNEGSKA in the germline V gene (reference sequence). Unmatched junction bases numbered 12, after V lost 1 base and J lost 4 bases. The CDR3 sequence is CSARGPPGGGAPDTQYF. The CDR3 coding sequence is TGCAGTGCTAGAGGCCCCCCTGGCGGGGGGGCCCCAGATACGCAGTATTTT.

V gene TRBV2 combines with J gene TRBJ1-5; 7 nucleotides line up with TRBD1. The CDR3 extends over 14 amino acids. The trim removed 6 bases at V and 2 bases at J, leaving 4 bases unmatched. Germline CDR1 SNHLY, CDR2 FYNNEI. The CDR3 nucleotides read TGTGCCAGCAGCGACAGGGTCGGCAATCAGCCCCAGCATTTT. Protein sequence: CASSDRVGNQPQHF. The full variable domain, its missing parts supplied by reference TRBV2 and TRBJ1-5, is EPEVTQTPSHQVTQMGQEVILRCVPISNHLYFYWYRQILGQKVEFLVSFYNNEISEKSEIFDDQFSVERPDGSNFTLKIRSTKLEDSAMYFCASSDRVGNQPQHFGDGTRLSIL.

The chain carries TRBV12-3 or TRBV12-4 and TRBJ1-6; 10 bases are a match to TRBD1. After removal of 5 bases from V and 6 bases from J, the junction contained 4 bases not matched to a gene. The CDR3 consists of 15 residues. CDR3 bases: TGTGCCAGCAGTCCACGGACAGGGGGTAATTCACCCCTCCACTTT. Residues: CASSPRTGGNSPLHF.

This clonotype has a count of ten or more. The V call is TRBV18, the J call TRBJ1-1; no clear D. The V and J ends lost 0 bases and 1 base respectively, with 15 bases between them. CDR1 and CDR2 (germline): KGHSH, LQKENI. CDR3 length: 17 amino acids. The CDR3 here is CASSPPTGPLQNTEAFF. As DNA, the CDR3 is TGTGCCAGCTCACCACCGACTGGACCGTTACAGAACACTGAAGCTTTCTTT.

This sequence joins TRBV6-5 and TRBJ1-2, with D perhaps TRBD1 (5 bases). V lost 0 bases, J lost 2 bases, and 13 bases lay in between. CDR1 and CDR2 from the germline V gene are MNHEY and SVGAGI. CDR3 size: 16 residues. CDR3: CASSYSAGILNYGYTF. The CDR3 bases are TGTGCCAGCAGTTACTCAGCAGGGATCCTAAACTATGGCTACACCTTC.

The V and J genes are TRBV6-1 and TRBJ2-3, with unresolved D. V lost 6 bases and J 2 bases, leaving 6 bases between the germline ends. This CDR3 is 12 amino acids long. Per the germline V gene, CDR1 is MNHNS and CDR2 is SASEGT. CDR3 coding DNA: TGTGCCAGCAGAGAGACCACAGATACGCAGTATTTT. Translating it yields CASRETTDTQYF.

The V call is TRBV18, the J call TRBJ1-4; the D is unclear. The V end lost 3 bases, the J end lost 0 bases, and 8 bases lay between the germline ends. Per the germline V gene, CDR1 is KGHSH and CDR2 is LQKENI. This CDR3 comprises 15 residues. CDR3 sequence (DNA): TGTGCCAGCTCACCGCAGTCCTCAACTAATGAAAAACTGTTTTTT. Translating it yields CASSPQSSTNEKLFF.

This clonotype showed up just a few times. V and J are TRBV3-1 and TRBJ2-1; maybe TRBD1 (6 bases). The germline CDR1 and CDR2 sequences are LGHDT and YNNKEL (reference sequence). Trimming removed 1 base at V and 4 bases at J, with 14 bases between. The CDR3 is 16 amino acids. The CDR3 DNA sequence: TGTGCCAGCAGCCAAGCTCCCCAGGGGTCATACAATGAGCAGTTCTTC. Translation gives CASSQAPQGSYNEQFF.

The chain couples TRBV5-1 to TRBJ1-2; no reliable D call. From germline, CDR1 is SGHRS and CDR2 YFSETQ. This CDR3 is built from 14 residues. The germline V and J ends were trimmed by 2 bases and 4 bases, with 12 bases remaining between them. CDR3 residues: CASSFGQALYGYTF. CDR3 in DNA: TGCGCCAGCAGCTTCGGGCAGGCCCTCTATGGCTACACCTTC.

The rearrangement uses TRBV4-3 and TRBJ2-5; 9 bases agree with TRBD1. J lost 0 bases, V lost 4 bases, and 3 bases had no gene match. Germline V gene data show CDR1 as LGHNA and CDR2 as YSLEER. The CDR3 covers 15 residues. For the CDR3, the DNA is TGCGCCAGCAGCCGAGGACAGGGGTACCAAGAGACCCAGTACTTC. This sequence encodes CASSRGQGYQETQYF.

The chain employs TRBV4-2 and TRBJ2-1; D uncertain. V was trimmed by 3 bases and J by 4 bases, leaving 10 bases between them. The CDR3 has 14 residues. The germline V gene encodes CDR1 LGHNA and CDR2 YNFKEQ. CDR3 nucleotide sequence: TGTGCCAGCAGCCAGCCAAACATGTACAATGAGCAGTTCTTC. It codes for CASSQPNMYNEQFF.

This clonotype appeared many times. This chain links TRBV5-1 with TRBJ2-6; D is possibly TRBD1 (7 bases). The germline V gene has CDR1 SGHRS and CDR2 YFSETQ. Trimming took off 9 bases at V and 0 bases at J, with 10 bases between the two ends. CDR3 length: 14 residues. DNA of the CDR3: TGCGCCACGCGGGACAGCTCTGGGGCCAACGTCCTGACTTTC. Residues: CATRDSSGANVLTF.

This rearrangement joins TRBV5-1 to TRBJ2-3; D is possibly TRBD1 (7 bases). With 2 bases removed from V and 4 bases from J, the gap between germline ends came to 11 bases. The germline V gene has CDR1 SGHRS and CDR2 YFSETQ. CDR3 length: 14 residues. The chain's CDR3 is CASSFGRGADTQYF. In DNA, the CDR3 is TGCGCCAGCAGCTTTGGCAGGGGGGCAGATACGCAGTATTTT. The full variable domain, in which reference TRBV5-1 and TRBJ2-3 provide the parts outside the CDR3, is KAGVTQTPRYLIKTRGQQVTLSCSPISGHRSVSWYQQTPGQGLQFLFEYFSETQRNKGNFPGRFSGRQFSNSRSEMNVSTLELGDSALYLCASSFGRGADTQYFGPGTRLTVL.